The 29 T cell receptor beta chains presented below share a single source sample, sequenced in a study of T cell repertoires in cytomegalovirus infection. TCRdb ran MiXCR on the reads and lists one entry per CDR3 protein. The data contain under 350,000 distinct CDR3 sequences, 8% to 9.5% of them singletons. The sample consisted of PBMCs. The receptors were gathered from a human donor in good health (CMV status not recorded). Some clones in this sample may be carry-over from other donors' samples.

This clonotype has ten or more counts. The chain recombines TRBV5-1 with TRBJ1-4; D possibly corresponds to TRBD1 (5 bases). This CDR3 has 14 residues. Deletions cut 4 bases from V and 7 bases from J, with 14 bases between. Germline-derived CDR1 and CDR2 are SGHRS and YFSETQ. The CDR3 spells CASSHGRGGEKLFF. For the CDR3, the DNA is TGCGCCAGCAGCCACGGGCGGGGGGGTGAAAAACTGTTTTTT.

There are many counts of this clonotype. V and J are TRBV7-6 and TRBJ2-1, with TRBD1 as a possible D gene (6 bases). V was clipped by 4 bases and J by 7 bases, with 11 bases between them. The V gene's germline CDR1 is SGHVS and CDR2 FNYEAQ. The CDR3 is 13 amino acids. The CDR3 region is CASSSRGRNEQFF. CDR3 coding DNA: TGTGCCAGCAGCTCCAGGGGTCGAAATGAGCAGTTCTTC.

Turning to this clonotype: A read error may account for a junction end that differs from germline. This chain joins TRBV4-1 and TRBJ2-3, with D possibly matching TRBD2 (5 bases). Germline V gives CDR1 MGHRA, CDR2 YSYEKL. This CDR3 region has 16 residues. The CDR3 region is CASSFGGGEGSDTQYF. CDR3 DNA: TGTGCCAGCAGCTTTGGCGGCGGAGAGGGTTCAGATACGCAGTATTTT.

This clonotype was counted a few times. The chain is built from TRBV4-3 and TRBJ2-4; weak D call: TRBD2 (6 bases). This CDR3 comprises 17 residues. V was cut by 4 bases and J by 1 base, with 17 bases left in between. Germline V gene data show CDR1 as LGHNA and CDR2 as YSLEER. DNA for the CDR3: TGCGCCAGCAGCCCCGGTGGAGGGTTCTTGGCCAAAAACATTCAGTACTTC. As protein: CASSPGGGFLAKNIQYF.

Worth noting for this clonotype: An end of the junction differs from the germline gene, which may be a read error. The CDR3 region has the DNA TGTGCCAGCAGCCAAGATTTTAGCGGGAGGGGCAGCACAGATACGCAGTATTTT. Amino acids: CASSQDFSGRGSTDTQYF. The J gene is TRBJ2-3, the V gene TRBV4-1; TRBD2 aligns across 11 bases. There are 18 residues in the CDR3. Germline V gene data show CDR1 as MGHRA and CDR2 as YSYEKL.

This clonotype was recorded many times. This chain connects TRBV7-2 to TRBJ2-3; 9 bases match TRBD1. V dropped 5 bases and J dropped 4; count of bases not matched to a gene: 4. Germline-derived CDR1 and CDR2 are SGHTA and FQGNSA. This CDR3 has 14 residues. The CDR3 sequence is CASSRDRDSDTQYF. For the CDR3, the DNA is TGTGCCAGCAGCCGGGACAGGGACTCAGATACGCAGTATTTT.

Ten or more counts support this clonotype. V usage is TRBV7-2 and J usage is TRBJ1-5; D is undetermined. CDR1 is SGHTA, CDR2 FQGNSA, per germline. V was pared by 2 bases and J by 7 bases, with 9 bases between. This CDR3 contains 13 residues. The CDR3 reads CASSLSLNQPQHF. The CDR3 DNA sequence: TGTGCCAGCAGCTTATCCCTCAACCAGCCCCAGCATTTT. The complete variable domain, with remaining parts taken from reference TRBV7-2 and TRBJ1-5, reads GAGVSQSPSNKVTEKGKDVELRCDPISGHTALYWYRQSLGQGLEFLIYFQGNSAPDKSGLPSDRFSAERTGGSVSTLTIQRTQQEDSAVYLCASSLSLNQPQHFGDGTRLSIL.

The chain couples TRBV11-2 to TRBJ2-7, with D tentatively TRBD2 (7 bases). The germline V and J ends were trimmed by 5 bases and 7 bases, with 24 bases remaining between them. Germline CDR1 and CDR2: SGHAT and FQNNGV. This CDR3 is built from 16 residues. CDR3 sequence (DNA): TGTGCCAGCAGCGGTATAGGGGGGACTATCCCTTTGGAGCAGTACTTC. This sequence encodes CASSGIGGTIPLEQYF.

Ten or more counts support this clonotype. V is TRBV6-1 and J is TRBJ2-7; 7 bases fit TRBD2. V shed 8 bases and J 1 base; nucleotides not matched to a gene: 2. The germline CDR1 and CDR2 sequences are MNHNS and SASEGT. CDR3 size: 12 residues. The CDR3 protein is CASVGGSYEQYF. DNA for the CDR3: TGTGCCAGCGTGGGAGGGTCCTACGAGCAGTACTTC.

This clonotype was seen many times. This sequence joins TRBV28 and TRBJ1-5; unclear D gene. CDR1 is MDHEN and CDR2 is SYDVKM in the germline V gene. The CDR3 spans 13 residues. The germline V and J ends were trimmed by 7 bases and 0 bases, with 7 bases remaining between them. The CDR3 spells CASTPFSNQPQHF. CDR3 nucleotide sequence: TGTGCCAGCACCCCCTTTAGCAATCAGCCCCAGCATTTT. Full variable domain (outside the CDR3, taken from reference TRBV28 and TRBJ1-5): DVKVTQSSRYLVKRTGEKVFLECVQDMDHENMFWYRQDPGLGLRLIYFSYDVKMKEKGDIPEGYSVSREKKERFSLILESASTNQTSMYLCASTPFSNQPQHFGDGTRLSIL.

This clonotype has just a few counts. In DNA, the CDR3 is TGCGCCAGCAGCCAAGGGCAGGCCTACGAGCAGTACTTC. Translation gives CASSQGQAYEQYF. This chain links TRBV4-3 with TRBJ2-7; D gene unclear. Trimming stripped 1 base from V and 2 bases from J, with 6 bases between. The CDR3 consists of 13 residues. Germline CDR1 and CDR2: LGHNA and YSLEER.

This clonotype was seen more than once but under ten times. The chain has TRBV12-3 or TRBV12-4 and TRBJ1-4; a possible D gene is TRBD1 (5 bases). The CDR3 is 16 amino acids. V was shortened by 1 base and J by 7 bases, with 16 bases between the two germline ends. CDR3 in amino acids: CASSLEIGGRGEKLFF. The CDR3 region has the DNA TGTGCCAGCAGTTTAGAAATCGGGGGACGGGGTGAAAAACTGTTTTTT.

The chain links TRBV7-9 to TRBJ1-5, with TRBD1 matching over 9 bases. The V and J ends lost 5 bases and 2 bases, in that order; junction bases with no gene match: 10. Germline-derived CDR1 and CDR2 are SEHNR and FQNEAQ (reference sequence). The CDR3 runs to 17 residues. CDR3 residues: CASSPGGTGLGNQPQHF. The CDR3 DNA is TGTGCCAGCAGCCCGGGTGGGACAGGGCTTGGCAATCAGCCCCAGCATTTT.

This clonotype turned up a few times. The junction departs from germline at one end; a sequencing error may be responsible. This rearrangement joins TRBV28 to TRBJ1-4; D unresolved. Germline V CDR1 and CDR2: MDHEN, SYDVKM. CDR3 size: 12 residues. CDR3: CASSLGSPGIVF. The CDR3 DNA follows: TGTGCCAGCAGTTTGGGGAGTCCGGGAATAGTTTTT.

This clonotype was seen repeatedly, ten times or more. J is TRBJ1-4 and V is TRBV7-2, with D tentatively TRBD1 (6 bases). CDR1 and CDR2 (germline): SGHTA, FQGNSA. Trimming pared 5 bases from V and 5 bases from J, leaving 12 bases between. CDR3 length equals 14 residues. The CDR3 nucleotides read TGTGCCAGCAGCCTAGACAGGCCGAATGAAAAACTGTTTTTT. This translates into CASSLDRPNEKLFF.

V usage is TRBV19 and J usage is TRBJ1-1, with 7 bases matching TRBD1. Germline lookup yields CDR1 LNHDA and CDR2 SQIVND (reference sequence). The CDR3 contains 15 residues. Trimming removed 7 bases from V and 5 bases from J; junction bases left unmatched: 13. The CDR3, as DNA: TGTGCCAGTATTATTAGACCAGGGGGGGAGACTGAAGCTTTCTTT. Translation gives CASIIRPGGETEAFF.

In its sample, this clonotype was seen a few times. V and J are TRBV6-6 and TRBJ1-2, with 9 nucleotides matching TRBD1. CDR3 length: 19 amino acids. Germline V CDR1 and CDR2: MNHNY, SVGAGI (reference sequence). The V and J ends lost 2 bases and 2 bases, in that order; junction bases with no gene match: 15. The CDR3 DNA is TGTGCCAGCAGTTACGACGTCCCGGGACAGGGCCAAGAGAACTATGGCTACACCTTC. Protein product: CASSYDVPGQGQENYGYTF.

A few counts support this clonotype. This rearrangement joins TRBV19 to TRBJ1-5, with 8 bases lining up with TRBD1. Germline V gene data show CDR1 as LNHDA and CDR2 as SQIVND (reference sequence). The CDR3 extends over 14 amino acids. The J segment lost 3 bases and the V segment lost 6 bases, leaving 4 bases of the junction unmatched. CDR3: CASRDRVFNQPQHF. CDR3 DNA sequence: TGTGCCAGTAGGGACAGGGTCTTCAATCAGCCCCAGCATTTT.

Ten or more counts support this clonotype. The chain links TRBV7-2 to TRBJ2-2; a weak D match, TRBD2 (6 bases). V lost 4 bases, J lost 5 bases, and 11 bases lay in between. The CDR3 has 14 residues. Germline V gene lookup returns CDR1 SGHTA and CDR2 FQGNSA. CDR3 in DNA: TGTGCCAGCAGCTGGATAGGAGGGACCGGGGAGCTGTTTTTT. Translating it yields CASSWIGGTGELFF.

This clonotype was seen repeatedly, ten times or more. The chain employs TRBV28 and TRBJ2-1; TRBD1 agrees at 9 bases. In germline, CDR1 is MDHEN, CDR2 SYDVKM. The CDR3 loop spans 15 amino acids. Unmatched junction bases numbered 7, after V lost 6 bases and J lost 4 bases. As DNA, the CDR3 is TGTGCCAGCAGCACCGGGACAGGGATGTACAATGAGCAGTTCTTC. Translated, it gives CASSTGTGMYNEQFF.

This clonotype was detected many times. The chain carries TRBV6-5 and TRBJ1-2; 8 nucleotides agree with TRBD1. Trimming removed 6 bases from V and 8 bases from J; junction bases left unmatched: 14. This CDR3 has 15 residues. CDR1 is MNHEY and CDR2 is SVGAGI in the germline V gene. CDR3 nucleotides: TGTGCCAGCAGAAGACAGGGGTTCGAACCGGGCGGCTACACCTTC. The encoded protein is CASRRQGFEPGGYTF.

The chain employs TRBV2 and TRBJ1-5; 9 positions match TRBD1. J lost 3 bases, V lost 0 bases, and 3 bases had no gene match. This CDR3 spans 16 amino acids. Germline V gene sequence: CDR1 SNHLY, CDR2 FYNNEI. CDR3 sequence (DNA): TGTGCCAGCAGTGAAGCAACAGGGGGCTACAATCAGCCCCAGCATTTT. This sequence encodes CASSEATGGYNQPQHF. The full variable domain, with the rest looked up from reference TRBV2 and TRBJ1-5, is EPEVTQTPSHQVTQMGQEVILRCVPISNHLYFYWYRQILGQKVEFLVSFYNNEISEKSEIFDDQFSVERPDGSNFTLKIRSTKLEDSAMYFCASSEATGGYNQPQHFGDGTRLSIL.

The rearrangement uses TRBV29-1 and TRBJ1-4; D gene unclear. Looked up from germline, CDR1 is SQVTM and CDR2 is ANQGSEA. Trimming left V 6 bases short and J 0 bases short, with 8 bases between. There are 13 residues in the CDR3. The CDR3 nucleotides read TGCAGCGTCGGACGGACAACTAATGAAAAACTGTTTTTT. Its translation: CSVGRTTNEKLFF.

A word on this clonotype: No conserved phenylalanine or tryptophan is present at the end of the CDR3, so a read error is the likely explanation. This chain uses TRBV19 with TRBJ2-1; 11 nucleotides line up with TRBD2. Trimming took 5 bases from V and 8 from J; bases not matched to a gene: 5. The germline CDR1 and CDR2 sequences are LNHDA and SQIVND (reference sequence). This CDR3 is built from 14 residues. CDR3 DNA: TGTGCCAGTAGTTTAGCGGGAGGGCTTGATGAGCAGTTCTCC. Its translation: CASSLAGGLDEQFS.

This clonotype has just a few counts. The chain links TRBV10-3 to TRBJ2-3, with D uncertain. The germline V and J ends were trimmed by 9 bases and 4 bases, with 14 bases remaining between them. This CDR3 is built from 13 residues. Germline values: CDR1 ENHRY, CDR2 SYGVKD. The CDR3 loop reads CAIGPSEADTQYF. CDR3 sequence (DNA): TGTGCCATAGGGCCCTCAGAGGCAGATACGCAGTATTTT.

This clonotype was recorded at least ten times. This chain uses TRBV7-2 with TRBJ1-6, with 7 bases matching TRBD1. This CDR3 is built from 15 residues. V shed 5 bases and J 7 bases; nucleotides not matched to a gene: 8. CDR1 is SGHTA, CDR2 FQGNSA, per germline. CDR3 nucleotide sequence: TGTGCCAGCAGCCGAGACAGGGTGCAGAATTCACCCCTCCACTTT. This translates into CASSRDRVQNSPLHF. Complete variable domain (other parts from reference TRBV7-2 and TRBJ1-6): GAGVSQSPSNKVTEKGKDVELRCDPISGHTALYWYRQSLGQGLEFLIYFQGNSAPDKSGLPSDRFSAERTGGSVSTLTIQRTQQEDSAVYLCASSRDRVQNSPLHFGNGTRLTVT.

The rearrangement joins TRBV20-1 to TRBJ2-3; D is uncertain. CDR3 length: 15 amino acids. CDR1 is DFQATT, CDR2 SNEGSKA, per germline (reference sequence). V shed 4 bases and J shed 2 bases, with 16 bases lying between them. The CDR3 nucleotides are TGCAGTGCTACGGCGTTGGCGATTCACACAGATACGCAGTATTTT. Amino acid sequence: CSATALAIHTDTQYF.

Worth noting for this clonotype: A junction end diverges from the germline sequence, so it may reflect a read error. The chain employs TRBV7-6 and TRBJ2-3, with 11 bases lining up with TRBD2. This CDR3 has 17 amino acids. The germline V gene has CDR1 SGHVS and CDR2 FNYEAQ. The CDR3 nucleotides are TGTGCCAGCGGCTTAGGAGGGACTAGCGGCTACACAGATACGCAGTATTTT. This encodes CASGLGGTSGYTDTQYF. Supplemented by reference TRBV7-6 and TRBJ2-3, the full variable domain reads GAGVSQSPRYKVTKRGQDVALRCDPISGHVSLYWYRQALGQGPEFLTYFNYEAQQDKSGLPNDRFSAERPEGSISTLTIQRTEQRDSAMYRCASGLGGTSGYTDTQYFGPGTRLTVL.

This clonotype came up a few times. The V call is TRBV7-3, the J call TRBJ1-1, with D tentatively TRBD1 (6 bases). V was pared by 4 bases and J by 5 bases, with 14 bases between. The CDR3 loop spans 14 amino acids. CDR1 is SGHTA and CDR2 is FQGTGA in the germline V gene. CDR3 residues: CASSYKQGLTEAFF. The CDR3, as DNA: TGTGCCAGCAGCTACAAACAGGGATTGACTGAAGCTTTCTTT.